These 29 T cell receptor beta chains were all obtained from the same sample, sequenced in a study of Graves' ophthalmopathy and Graves' hyperthyroidism. Amplification of the TCR beta CDR3 regions used RNA transcripts (as template). RT-PCR was first run with HTBI primers, then multiplex PCR in a second round. A single record per CDR3 protein comes from TCRdb applying MiXCR to the multiplex PCR reads. The table includes 400,000 to 500,000 distinct CDR3 sequences, roughly 20% detected once. Sample: peripheral blood. The receptors originated from a young woman with stable Graves' hyperthyroidism.

This clonotype was detected ten times or more. V and J are TRBV4-1 and TRBJ2-7; D gene ambiguous. The CDR3 is 14 amino acids. Trimming stripped 4 bases from V and 7 bases from J, with 17 bases between. Germline values: CDR1 MGHRA, CDR2 YSYEKL. The CDR3 coding sequence is TGCGCCAGCAGCCGAGCCCCGTACATACTTGAGCAGTACTTC. Its translation: CASSRAPYILEQYF.

This clonotype has at least ten counts. The chain couples TRBV2 to TRBJ1-6; 9 bases map to TRBD1. The CDR3 sequence is 13 residues long. From germline, CDR1 is SNHLY and CDR2 FYNNEI. With V trimmed by 4 bases and J by 9 bases, 1 base remained unmatched. The CDR3 DNA is TGTGCCAGCAGTGGGACAGGGGTTTCACCCCTCCACTTT. It specifies CASSGTGVSPLHF.

This clonotype was recorded at least ten times. The chain uses TRBV20-1 and TRBJ2-7; D call uncertain. The CDR3 consists of 11 residues. Germline CDR1 is DFQATT and CDR2 is SNEGSKA (reference sequence). V was trimmed by 6 bases and J by 0 bases, leaving 6 bases between them. In DNA, the CDR3 is TGCAGTGCCCAATACTCCTACGAGCAGTACTTC. Its translation: CSAQYSYEQYF.

There are a few counts of this clonotype. V and J are TRBV18 and TRBJ2-5, with a possible D match to TRBD2 (6 bases). V lost 6 bases and J 5 bases, leaving 19 bases between the germline ends. The CDR3 loop spans 15 amino acids. Germline V gene lookup returns CDR1 KGHSH and CDR2 LQKENI. CDR3 DNA: TGTGCCAGCTCGGGCGCGGGACTGGCAGGGGAGACCCAGTACTTC. It encodes CASSGAGLAGETQYF.

This clonotype was observed at least ten times. This chain connects TRBV28 to TRBJ2-7; 7 bases line up with TRBD2. The J segment lost 1 base and the V segment lost 5 bases, leaving 8 bases of the junction unmatched. CDR3 size: 15 residues. Germline V gene sequence: CDR1 MDHEN, CDR2 SYDVKM. CDR3 bases: TGTGCCAGCAGTACGACTAGCAATTGGTCCTACGAGCAGTACTTC. It yields the protein CASSTTSNWSYEQYF. Based on the CDR3 plus reference TRBV28 and TRBJ2-7, the full variable domain is DVKVTQSSRYLVKRTGEKVFLECVQDMDHENMFWYRQDPGLGLRLIYFSYDVKMKEKGDIPEGYSVSREKKERFSLILESASTNQTSMYLCASSTTSNWSYEQYFGPGTRLTVT.

There are many counts of this clonotype. The V and J genes are TRBV7-2 and TRBJ1-2; 8 bases map to TRBD1. V dropped 1 base and J dropped 4; count of bases not matched to a gene: 8. The germline CDR1 and CDR2 sequences are SGHTA and FQGNSA. The CDR3 loop spans 16 amino acids. CDR3 sequence: CASSLGPDRVIYGYTF. The CDR3 DNA is TGTGCCAGCAGCTTAGGGCCGGACAGGGTGATCTATGGCTACACCTTC.

The gene calls are TRBV24-1 and TRBJ2-5, with D possibly being TRBD1 or TRBD2 (5 bases each). Trimming stripped 0 bases from V and 5 bases from J, with 6 bases between. Looked up from germline, CDR1 is KGHDR and CDR2 is SFDVKD. This CDR3 spans 13 amino acids. In DNA, the CDR3 is TGTGCCACCAGTGATTTGGGGGACGAGACCCAGTACTTC. Translation: CATSDLGDETQYF.

This clonotype appeared a single time. A junction end diverges from the germline sequence, so it may reflect a read error. The chain has TRBV28 and TRBJ1-1, with D tentatively TRBD1 (5 bases). From germline, CDR1 is MDHEN and CDR2 SYDVKM. This CDR3 spans 10 amino acids. The CDR3, as DNA: TGCCCACCGGGGGATACTGAAGCTTTCTTT. Translating it yields CPPGDTEAFF.

This clonotype has at least ten counts. The V call is TRBV6-5, the J call TRBJ2-2; possible D gene TRBD1, 5 bases. The CDR3 is 15 amino acids. Trimming stripped 0 bases from V and 2 bases from J, with 7 bases between. The germline CDR1 and CDR2 sequences are MNHEY and SVGAGI. The CDR3, as DNA: TGTGCCAGCAGTTACTCGACAGAAAACACCGGGGAGCTGTTTTTT. Protein product: CASSYSTENTGELFF.

This clonotype was counted at least ten times. The J gene is TRBJ1-1, the V gene TRBV12-3 or TRBV12-4; D gene uncertain. V lost 6 bases and J lost 1, with 12 bases in between. CDR3 length: 14 amino acids. CDR3 DNA: TGTGCCAGCAGCTTAATGGTGGGGAACACTGAAGCTTTCTTT. It is translated as CASSLMVGNTEAFF.

This clonotype was recorded at least ten times. The chain couples TRBV6-2 or TRBV6-3 to TRBJ2-7; 7 positions match TRBD1. The germline V gene has CDR1 MNHEY and CDR2 SVGEGT. The V segment lost 6 bases and the J segment 2 bases; nucleotides outside the gene matches: 4. The CDR3 sequence is 13 residues long. The CDR3 bases are TGTGCCAGCAGATGGGACAGAACCTACGAGCAGTACTTC. This sequence encodes CASRWDRTYEQYF.

Ten or more counts support this clonotype. The gene calls are TRBV28 and TRBJ2-4, with 7 bases that match TRBD1. V lost 7 bases, J lost 6 bases, and 3 bases stayed unmatched. Germline CDR1 is MDHEN and CDR2 is SYDVKM. The CDR3 has 12 amino acids. This CDR3 reads CASTGQINIQYF. DNA of the CDR3: TGTGCCAGCACGGGACAGATAAACATTCAGTACTTC.

The chain carries TRBV28 and TRBJ2-7; 9 bases are a match to TRBD1. V was pared by 3 bases and J by 2 bases, with 14 bases of the junction left unmatched. The CDR3 has 18 amino acids. Germline CDR1 and CDR2: MDHEN and SYDVKM. This chain's CDR3 is CASSFPTGRGQGTYEQYF. DNA of the CDR3: TGTGCCAGCAGTTTCCCTACCGGGCGGGGACAGGGAACCTACGAGCAGTACTTC.

This clonotype was detected many times. The gene calls are TRBV6-5 and TRBJ1-3; D unresolved. This CDR3 contains 17 residues. With 0 bases removed from V and 3 bases from J, the gap between germline ends came to 15 bases. CDR1 is MNHEY, CDR2 SVGAGI, per germline. The CDR3 bases are TGTGCCAGCAGTTACTCGTATCGGGAGGTGTATGGAAACACCATATATTTT. It is translated as CASSYSYREVYGNTIYF.

This clonotype was observed many times. The V call is TRBV6-1, the J call TRBJ1-5; TRBD1 matches at 9 bases. Losses at the gene ends were 2 bases for V and 3 bases for J; bases not matched to a gene: 14. The CDR3 sequence is 19 residues long. Germline-derived CDR1 and CDR2 are MNHNS and SASEGT. CDR3 sequence: CASSEFPGPGQGSNQPQHF. Written as DNA, the CDR3 is TGTGCCAGCAGTGAATTCCCCGGGCCGGGACAGGGCTCCAATCAGCCCCAGCATTTT.

This clonotype has a count of ten or more. V is TRBV7-2 and J is TRBJ1-2, with D uncertain. The germline V gene has CDR1 SGHTA and CDR2 FQGNSA. The ends were cut back, 1 base at V and 4 bases at J, with 7 bases in the middle. This CDR3 has 13 amino acids. The CDR3 DNA follows: TGTGCCAGCAGCTTAGAGGCTGTCTATGGCTACACCTTC. It yields the protein CASSLEAVYGYTF.

This chain connects TRBV7-9 to TRBJ1-1, with 8 positions matching TRBD1. CDR1 and CDR2 from the germline V gene are SEHNR and FQNEAQ (reference sequence). The CDR3 sequence is 12 residues long. The trim removed 0 bases at V and 10 bases at J, leaving 1 base unmatched. The CDR3 loop reads CASSLATGVAFF. CDR3 in DNA: TGTGCCAGCAGCTTAGCGACAGGGGTAGCTTTCTTT.

The sample holds many counts of this clonotype. The CDR3 protein is CAWSRSLAGYEQYF. The CDR3 DNA follows: TGTGCCTGGAGTAGAAGCCTAGCGGGATACGAGCAGTACTTC. V is TRBV30 and J is TRBJ2-7; 9 bases align to TRBD2. Germline assignment: CDR1 GTSNPN and CDR2 SVGIG (reference sequence). J was trimmed by 4 bases and V by 2 bases; bases with no gene match: 6. This CDR3 is 14 amino acids long.

At least ten counts were recorded for this clonotype. The rearrangement links TRBV5-1 to TRBJ2-7, with 7 bases matching TRBD1. Germline V lookup: CDR1 SGHRS, CDR2 YFSETQ. The CDR3 runs 13 residues. V shed 4 bases and J 4 bases; nucleotides not matched to a gene: 5. The CDR3 sequence is CASSAGTVYEQYF. CDR3 bases: TGCGCCAGCAGCGCCGGGACAGTTTACGAGCAGTACTTC.

This clonotype came up many times. This chain joins TRBV2 and TRBJ2-5; 13 bases line up with TRBD2. The ends lost 7 bases at V and 4 bases at J; junction bases unmatched: 6. Germline V CDR1 and CDR2: SNHLY, FYNNEI. This CDR3 spans 15 amino acids. In nucleotides, the CDR3 is TGTGCCAGCAAGGGACTAGCGGGATTCGGAGAGACCCAGTACTTC. Its translation is CASKGLAGFGETQYF.

This clonotype was seen repeatedly, ten times or more. For the CDR3, the DNA is TGCAGTGCCGCGCCGGCCGGGGAGCTGTTTTTT. Its translation: CSAAPAGELFF. The rearrangement links TRBV20-1 to TRBJ2-2; unclear D gene. This CDR3 is built from 11 residues. V lost 6 bases, J lost 6 bases, and 8 bases lay in between. Germline V gene data show CDR1 as DFQATT and CDR2 as SNEGSKA (reference sequence).

At least ten counts were recorded for this clonotype. The chain is built from TRBV2 and TRBJ2-2, with D possibly being TRBD2 (7 bases). The CDR3 has 17 residues. V lost 3 bases and J lost 4, with 18 bases in between. Per germline, CDR1 SNHLY and CDR2 FYNNEI. CDR3 protein: CASSDTPQGGSTGELFF. For the CDR3, the DNA is TGTGCCAGCAGTGACACCCCACAGGGAGGGAGCACCGGGGAGCTGTTTTTT.

This clonotype was seen repeatedly, ten times or more. This chain joins TRBV24-1 and TRBJ2-7; 8 nucleotides align to TRBD1. With 0 bases clipped from V and 2 bases from J, the junction kept 8 bases outside the gene matches. The CDR3 has 17 residues. Per the germline V gene, CDR1 is KGHDR and CDR2 is SFDVKD. CDR3 amino acids: CATSDLRGGQGPYEQYF. DNA for the CDR3: TGTGCCACCAGTGATTTGAGGGGAGGACAGGGTCCCTACGAGCAGTACTTC.

The CDR3 DNA reads as TGTGCCAGCAGTTCCAGGGAAAGGCGGACAGGGGGAGCTTTCTTT. Its protein is CASSSRERRTGGAFF. This chain joins TRBV28 and TRBJ1-1; 10 bases match TRBD1. V lost 4 bases, J lost 10 bases, and 12 bases stayed unmatched. The CDR3 is 15 residues long. Germline values: CDR1 MDHEN, CDR2 SYDVKM.

This clonotype was seen repeatedly, ten times or more. The V call is TRBV19, the J call TRBJ1-1; the D is unclear. The CDR3 runs to 9 residues. CDR1 is LNHDA, CDR2 SQIVND, per germline (reference sequence). Trimming cost V 11 bases and J 5 bases, with 6 bases left between them. In DNA, the CDR3 is TGTGCCCCGAGGACTGAAGCTTTCTTT. This codes for CAPRTEAFF.

This clonotype was counted at least ten times. CDR3 amino acids: CASSFVVGVGEQYF. The CDR3 region has the DNA TGCGCCAGCAGCTTCGTAGTTGGGGTGGGGGAGCAGTACTTC. This chain links TRBV4-1 with TRBJ2-7, with unresolved D. Trimming removed 5 bases at V and 7 bases at J, with 18 bases between. The germline V gene encodes CDR1 MGHRA and CDR2 YSYEKL. The CDR3 extends over 14 amino acids.

This clonotype occurred many times. This chain connects TRBV27 to TRBJ2-5; 7 positions match TRBD2. V lost 6 bases and J lost 1; bases outside the gene matches: 8. The germline CDR1 and CDR2 sequences are MNHEY and SMNVEV (reference sequence). The CDR3 totals 15 residues. The CDR3 nucleotides are TGTGCCAGCAGCCGTTCTTGGGGGGGCCAAGAGACCCAGTACTTC. Encoded protein: CASSRSWGGQETQYF.

On this clonotype: This may come from a read error, since a much larger clone is one base off. This sequence joins TRBV11-2 and TRBJ2-2; D gene ambiguous. CDR3 size: 16 residues. Per the germline V gene, CDR1 is SGHAT and CDR2 is FQNNGV. The CDR3 is CASSLHSGPNTVELFF. CDR3 nucleotide sequence: TGTGCCAGCAGCTTACACTCTGGGCCGAACACCGTGGAGCTGTTTTTT.

This clonotype was counted ten times or more. The rearrangement joins TRBV24-1 to TRBJ2-5; D possibly corresponds to TRBD2 (6 bases). The CDR3 extends over 13 amino acids. Trimming left V 6 bases short and J 5 bases short, with 12 bases between. Germline V gene lookup returns CDR1 KGHDR and CDR2 SFDVKD. This CDR3 reads CATSNAGSETQYF. DNA for the CDR3: TGTGCCACCAGTAACGCGGGATCGGAGACCCAGTACTTC.